The 17 T cell receptor beta chains in this list originate from one sample, sequenced in a study of tumor-infiltrating lymphocytes in primary liver carcinoma. TCR beta cDNA was made from 500 ng total RNA with a constant-region primer. Three nested multiplex PCR rounds, a slightly modified ARM-PCR, produced the libraries for TCR beta. TRBV1-TRBV30 forward primers and a C-beta reverse primer were used in the first two PCR rounds, which each ran for about 9 cycles. TCRdb analysed the multiplex PCR reads with MiXCR anew, one entry per CDR3 protein. This table holds 300,000 to 400,000 distinct CDR3 sequences, almost 65% found once. Germline DNA was extracted too, while blood RNA derived from unsorted whole blood. The sequencing input was peripheral blood. All receptors derive from a man aged 35 to 55 with primary liver carcinoma and hepatitis B virus infection.

Points on this clonotype: The missing conserved phenylalanine or tryptophan at the end of this CDR3 makes a read error likely. The chain has TRBV6-5 and TRBJ1-2; D gene unclear. The CDR3 is 8 amino acids. V lost 6 bases, J lost 10 bases, and 3 bases lay in between. From germline, CDR1 is MNHEY and CDR2 SVGAGI. Written as DNA, the CDR3 is TGTGCCAGCAGGGTCTACACCTTA. Protein sequence: CASRVYTL.

The chain employs TRBV6-1 and TRBJ2-2, with TRBD2 matching over 10 bases. Germline V gives CDR1 MNHNS, CDR2 SASEGT. The CDR3 totals 18 residues. J gave up 8 bases and V 3 bases, and 15 bases lay outside the gene matches. CDR3 protein: CASSDSPSGSFPAGELFF. DNA for the CDR3: TGTGCCAGCAGTGATTCCCCTAGCGGGAGTTTCCCGGCGGGGGAGCTGTTTTTT.

J is TRBJ1-6 and V is TRBV20-1; D call uncertain. Trimming took 3 bases from V and 7 from J, leaving 7 bases between them. The CDR3 is 12 residues long. Per germline, CDR1 DFQATT and CDR2 SNEGSKA (reference sequence). The chain's CDR3 is CSARSGNSPLHF. The CDR3, as DNA: TGCAGTGCTAGGTCCGGGAATTCACCCCTCCACTTT.

Comments on this clonotype: It may be a read error: a sequence one base away is much more abundant. The CDR3 is CASSSSRAGYTF. The CDR3 DNA reads TGTGCCAGCAGCAGCAGTAGAGCTGGCTACACCTTC. This chain connects TRBV16 to TRBJ1-2; D remains ambiguous. The length of the CDR3 is 12 residues. The germline V and J ends were trimmed by 5 bases and 7 bases, with 11 bases remaining between them. Germline CDR1 and CDR2: KGHSY and FQNENV.

On this clonotype itself: A single base separates this from a much larger clone, so it may be a read error. The V call is TRBV6-2 or TRBV6-3, the J call TRBJ2-1; tentatively, D is TRBD2 (6 bases). Germline V gives CDR1 MNHEY, CDR2 SVGEGT. This CDR3 contains 15 residues. The CDR3 DNA follows: TGTGCCATCAGTGCGCAGAGCGGGCGTGGGGGTGAGCAGTTCTTC. This encodes CAISAQSGRGGEQFF.

Concerning this clonotype itself: An end of the junction differs from the germline gene, which may be a read error. The chain has TRBV6-5 and TRBJ2-3; perhaps TRBD2 as D (6 bases). Looked up from germline, CDR1 is MNHEY and CDR2 is SVGAGI. The CDR3 spans 18 residues. The CDR3 DNA reads as TGTGCCGGCAGTTACTCCTTGCCCCGGGACTGGCACACAGATACGCAGTATTTT. It codes for CAGSYSLPRDWHTDTQYF.

V and J are TRBV4-2 and TRBJ2-3; D may correspond to TRBD1 or TRBD2 (6 bases each). In germline, CDR1 is LGHNA, CDR2 YNFKEQ. V was shortened by 0 bases and J by 5 bases, with 21 bases between the two germline ends. The CDR3 has 18 residues. CDR3: CASSQDWPSGPRGDTQYF. The CDR3 DNA is TGTGCCAGCAGCCAAGATTGGCCGAGCGGGCCCAGGGGAGATACGCAGTATTTT.

This clonotype came up a few times. The rearrangement links TRBV5-4 to TRBJ2-7; 7 bases fit TRBD1. The CDR3 has 15 residues. In germline, CDR1 is SGHNT, CDR2 YYREEE (reference sequence). J gave up 1 base and V 4 bases, and 8 bases lay outside the gene matches. CDR3 region: CASSPGQEPSYEQYF. The CDR3 DNA is TGTGCCAGCAGCCCCGGACAGGAGCCGTCCTACGAGCAGTACTTC.

Of note for this clonotype: The junction shows a germline mismatch at one end, possibly a read error. This chain links TRBV11-2 with TRBJ2-3, with unresolved D. Germline lookup yields CDR1 SGHAT and CDR2 FQNNGV. The CDR3 is 14 amino acids. The CDR3 protein is CASSPWAVTDMQYF. CDR3 coding DNA: TGTGCCAGCAGCCCCTGGGCAGTTACAGATATGCAGTATTTT.

In regard to this clonotype: With a much larger clone just one base away, this may be a read error. This sequence joins TRBV6-5 and TRBJ1-2; TRBD1 matches 11 bases. The germline V gene has CDR1 MNHEY and CDR2 SVGAGI. CDR3 length equals 15 residues. CDR3 sequence reads: CASSRTGGGNYGHTF. The CDR3 nucleotides are TGTGCCAGCAGTCGGACAGGGGGCGGTAACTATGGCCACACCTTC.

This clonotype was recorded at least ten times. The chain employs TRBV10-3 and TRBJ2-1; a weak D match, TRBD1 (7 bases). V gave up 4 bases and J gave up 6 bases, with 22 bases separating them. The CDR3 has 17 residues. Germline V CDR1 and CDR2: ENHRY, SYGVKD. The CDR3 loop reads CAISGGSSNRGGNEQFF. The DNA of the CDR3 is TGTGCCATCAGTGGAGGGTCTTCGAACAGGGGAGGCAATGAGCAGTTCTTC.

V usage is TRBV6-1 and J usage is TRBJ2-7; D not resolved. The V and J ends lost 7 bases and 2 bases respectively, with 6 bases between them. Germline V gene sequence: CDR1 MNHNS, CDR2 SASEGT. CDR3 length equals 11 residues. CDR3 coding DNA: TGTGCCAGCAATTACACCTACGAGCAGTACTTC. Translating it yields CASNYTYEQYF.

About this clonotype itself: The junction shows a germline mismatch at one end, possibly a read error. The chain carries TRBV11-2 and TRBJ2-7; D is perhaps TRBD2 (7 bases). Germline V gene data show CDR1 as SGHAT and CDR2 as FQNNGV. The CDR3 is 13 amino acids. CDR3 nucleotide sequence: TGTACCAGCAACGCTCCGGGGGGCGGCGAGCAATACTTC. Encoded protein: CTSNAPGGGEQYF.

This clonotype has just a few counts. The chain has TRBV5-6 and TRBJ1-1; TRBD1 matches at 8 bases. Germline V lookup: CDR1 SGHDT, CDR2 YYEEEE. Trimming took 2 bases from V and 5 from J; bases not matched to a gene: 8. The CDR3 is 15 amino acids. CDR3 bases: TGTGCCAGCAGCTTCCTTACAGGGGGGAAGACTGAAGCTTTCTTT. It translates to CASSFLTGGKTEAFF.

Worth noting for this clonotype: A much larger clone lies a single base off, so this may be a read error. The V call is TRBV13, the J call TRBJ2-7, with no clear D. CDR1 and CDR2 (germline): PRHDT, FYEKMQ (reference sequence). CDR3 size: 14 residues. CDR3 nucleotides: TGTGCCAGCACCGTCGGCAGCCGATCCTACGAGCGGTACTTC. Protein sequence: CASTVGSRSYERYF.

The chain joins TRBV5-5 to TRBJ1-1; D is undetermined. The CDR3 length is 16 residues. Trimming pared 4 bases from V and 5 bases from J, leaving 21 bases between. Germline lookup yields CDR1 SGHKS and CDR2 YYEKEE (reference sequence). The CDR3 nucleotides read TGTGCCAGCAGCCGAGAGTGGTCGTCTTTCAAGACTGAAGCTTTCTTT. It is translated as CASSREWSSFKTEAFF.

Only a few counts were recorded for this clonotype. The chain joins TRBV4-1 to TRBJ2-7; no clear D gene. V was pared by 2 bases and J by 5 bases, with 10 bases between. CDR3 length equals 13 residues. CDR1 is MGHRA, CDR2 YSYEKL, per germline. DNA for the CDR3: TGCGCCAGCAGCCAATGGCTAAATGACGAGCAGTACTTC. Translated, it gives CASSQWLNDEQYF.